This paragraph reports one T cell receptor (beta chain). Original analysis: Using reference gene primer amplification, nucleated cell counts were estimated. Generated by immunoSEQ multiplex PCR, the TCRdb table keeps only in-frame clones and is missing some. The V and J calls and clone size come from that table; D and trimming were worked out from the DNA. The data show 300,000 to 350,000 clones, 91% seen once. Germline trimming cut 4 bases from V and 2 bases from J; bases unmatched to any gene: 6. Germline CDR1 is SGHVS and CDR2 is FQNEAQ. The CDR3 totals 16 residues. This specimen belongs to a study of blood T cell repertoires in COVID-19. Study-level information: Material from acute and convalescent COVID-19 was sourced from the United States, Italy and Spain. Sample material is recorded as cDNA or gDNA derived from T cells, B-cell-depleted T cells, or PBMCs.

V usage is TRBV7-8 and J usage is TRBJ2-2, with TRBD1 identical over 8 bases. The clonotype was recovered from a woman younger than 35 who had recovered from COVID-19. Sample: peripheral blood. As DNA, the CDR3 is TGTGCCAGCAGCTCCAGGGGGCGCGTAAACACCGGGGAGCTGTTTTTT. It translates to CASSSRGRVNTGELFF.